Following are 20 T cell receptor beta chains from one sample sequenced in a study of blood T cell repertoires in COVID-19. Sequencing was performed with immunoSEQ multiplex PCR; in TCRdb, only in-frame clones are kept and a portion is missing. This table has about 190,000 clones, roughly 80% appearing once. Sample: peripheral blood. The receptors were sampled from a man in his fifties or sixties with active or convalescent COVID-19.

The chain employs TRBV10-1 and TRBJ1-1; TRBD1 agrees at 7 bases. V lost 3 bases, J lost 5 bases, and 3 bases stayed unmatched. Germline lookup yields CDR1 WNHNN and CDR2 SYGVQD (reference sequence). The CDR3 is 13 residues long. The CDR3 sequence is CASSDRGITEAFF. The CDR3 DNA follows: TGCGCCAGCAGTGACAGGGGGATTACTGAAGCTTTCTTT.

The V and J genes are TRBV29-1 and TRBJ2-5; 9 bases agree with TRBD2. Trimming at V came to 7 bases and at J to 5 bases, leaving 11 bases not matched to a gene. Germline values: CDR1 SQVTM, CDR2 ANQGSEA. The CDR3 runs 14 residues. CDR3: CSELVGGRGETQYF. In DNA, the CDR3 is TGCAGCGAGTTAGTTGGCGGGAGGGGTGAGACCCAGTACTTC.

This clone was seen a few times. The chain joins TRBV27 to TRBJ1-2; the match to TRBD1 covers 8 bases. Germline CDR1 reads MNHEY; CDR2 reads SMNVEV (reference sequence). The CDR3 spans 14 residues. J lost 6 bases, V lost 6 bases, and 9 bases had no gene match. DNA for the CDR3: TGTGCCAGCAGGAGGTCAGGGGGCGCCGATGGCTACACCTTC. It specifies CASRRSGGADGYTF.

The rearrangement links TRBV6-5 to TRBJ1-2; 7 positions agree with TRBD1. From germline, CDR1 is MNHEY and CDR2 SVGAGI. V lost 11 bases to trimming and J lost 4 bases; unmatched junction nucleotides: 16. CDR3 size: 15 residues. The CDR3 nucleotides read TGTGCCTGCCGGGACAGCCTCCCTTATCGCTATGGCTACACCTTC. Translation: CACRDSLPYRYGYTF.

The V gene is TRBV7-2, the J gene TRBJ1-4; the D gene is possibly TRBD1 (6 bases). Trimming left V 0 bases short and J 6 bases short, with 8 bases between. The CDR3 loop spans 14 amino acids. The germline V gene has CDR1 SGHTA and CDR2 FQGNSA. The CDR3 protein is CASSLAHRDEKLFF. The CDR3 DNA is TGTGCCAGCAGCTTAGCTCACAGGGATGAAAAACTGTTTTTT.

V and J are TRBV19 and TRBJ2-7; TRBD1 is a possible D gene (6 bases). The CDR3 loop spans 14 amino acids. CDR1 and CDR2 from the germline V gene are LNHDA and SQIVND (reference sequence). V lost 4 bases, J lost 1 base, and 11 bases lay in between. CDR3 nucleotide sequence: TGTGCCAGTAGTAGAGGACAGCGGTCCTACGAGCAGTACTTC. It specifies CASSRGQRSYEQYF.

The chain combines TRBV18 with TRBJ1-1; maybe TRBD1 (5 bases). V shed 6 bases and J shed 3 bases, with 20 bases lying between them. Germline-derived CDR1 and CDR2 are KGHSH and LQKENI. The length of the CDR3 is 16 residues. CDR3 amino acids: CASSLDSPLGDTEAFF. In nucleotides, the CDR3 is TGTGCCAGCTCGCTAGACAGCCCATTAGGGGACACTGAAGCTTTCTTT.

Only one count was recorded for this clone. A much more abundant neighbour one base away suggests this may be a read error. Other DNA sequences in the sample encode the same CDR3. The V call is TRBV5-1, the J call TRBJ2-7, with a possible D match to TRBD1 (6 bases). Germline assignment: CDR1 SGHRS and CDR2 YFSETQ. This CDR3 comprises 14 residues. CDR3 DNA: TGCGCTAGCAGCCCTGCGCAGGGGTGGTTCGAGCAGTACTTC. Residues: CASSPAQGWFEQYF.

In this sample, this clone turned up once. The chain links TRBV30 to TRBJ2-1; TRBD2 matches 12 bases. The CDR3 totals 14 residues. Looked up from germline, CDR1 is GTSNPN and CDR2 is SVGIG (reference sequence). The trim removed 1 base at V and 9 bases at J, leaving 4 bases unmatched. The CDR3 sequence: CAWSALAGGGEQFF. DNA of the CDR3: TGTGCCTGGAGTGCTCTAGCGGGAGGGGGTGAGCAGTTCTTC.

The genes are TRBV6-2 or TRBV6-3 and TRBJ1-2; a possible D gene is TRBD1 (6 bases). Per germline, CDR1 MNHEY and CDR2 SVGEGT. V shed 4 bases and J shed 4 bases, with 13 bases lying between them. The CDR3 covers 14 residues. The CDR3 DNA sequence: TGTGCCAGCAGTTCACCCAGGGGACCCTATGGCTACACCTTC. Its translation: CASSSPRGPYGYTF.

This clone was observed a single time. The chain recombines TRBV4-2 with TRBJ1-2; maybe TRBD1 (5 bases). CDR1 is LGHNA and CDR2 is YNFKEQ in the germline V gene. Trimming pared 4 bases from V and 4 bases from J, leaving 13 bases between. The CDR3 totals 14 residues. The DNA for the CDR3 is TGTGCCAGCAGCCCCGGGGCGGGGCGCTATGGCTACACCTTC. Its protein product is CASSPGAGRYGYTF.

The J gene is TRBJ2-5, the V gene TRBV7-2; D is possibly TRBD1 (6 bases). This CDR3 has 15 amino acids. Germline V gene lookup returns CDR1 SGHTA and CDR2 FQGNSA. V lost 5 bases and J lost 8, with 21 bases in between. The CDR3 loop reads CASSPPIGTTLTQYF. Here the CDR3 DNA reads TGTGCCAGCAGCCCACCAATAGGGACAACGCTCACCCAGTACTTC.

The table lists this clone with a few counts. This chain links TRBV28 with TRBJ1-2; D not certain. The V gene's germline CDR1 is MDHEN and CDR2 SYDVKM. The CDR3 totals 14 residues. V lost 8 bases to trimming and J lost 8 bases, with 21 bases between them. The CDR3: CASRIPFGEQGYTF. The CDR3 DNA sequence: TGTGCCAGCCGGATCCCCTTCGGGGAACAGGGCTACACCTTC.

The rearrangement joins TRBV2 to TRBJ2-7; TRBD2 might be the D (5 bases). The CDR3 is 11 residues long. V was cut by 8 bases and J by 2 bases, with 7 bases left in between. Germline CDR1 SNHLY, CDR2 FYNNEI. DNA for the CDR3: TGTGCCAGCGGGAGTCCCTACGAGCAGTACTTC. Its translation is CASGSPYEQYF.

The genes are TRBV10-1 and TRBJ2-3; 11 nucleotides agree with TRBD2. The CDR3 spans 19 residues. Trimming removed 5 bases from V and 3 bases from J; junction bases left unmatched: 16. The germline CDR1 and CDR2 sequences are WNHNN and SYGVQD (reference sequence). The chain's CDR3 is CASSPGLAEVPRGTDTQYF. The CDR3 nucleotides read TGCGCCAGCAGTCCGGGACTAGCGGAGGTCCCGCGCGGGACAGATACGCAGTATTTT.

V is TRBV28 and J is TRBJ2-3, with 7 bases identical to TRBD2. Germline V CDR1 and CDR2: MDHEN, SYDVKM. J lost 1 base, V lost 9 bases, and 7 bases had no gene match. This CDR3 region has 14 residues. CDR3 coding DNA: TGTGCCAGTCTGGGAGGGACTGGCACAGATACGCAGTATTTT. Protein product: CASLGGTGTDTQYF. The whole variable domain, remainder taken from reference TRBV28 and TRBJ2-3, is DVKVTQSSRYLVKRTGEKVFLECVQDMDHENMFWYRQDPGLGLRLIYFSYDVKMKEKGDIPEGYSVSREKKERFSLILESASTNQTSMYLCASLGGTGTDTQYFGPGTRLTVL.

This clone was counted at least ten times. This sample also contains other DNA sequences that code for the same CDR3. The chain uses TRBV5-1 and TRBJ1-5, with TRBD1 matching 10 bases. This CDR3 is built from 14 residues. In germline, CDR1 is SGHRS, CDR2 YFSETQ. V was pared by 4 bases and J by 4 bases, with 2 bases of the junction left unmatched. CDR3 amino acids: CASSPDRGNQPQHF. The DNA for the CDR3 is TGCGCCAGCAGCCCGGACAGGGGGAATCAGCCCCAGCATTTT.

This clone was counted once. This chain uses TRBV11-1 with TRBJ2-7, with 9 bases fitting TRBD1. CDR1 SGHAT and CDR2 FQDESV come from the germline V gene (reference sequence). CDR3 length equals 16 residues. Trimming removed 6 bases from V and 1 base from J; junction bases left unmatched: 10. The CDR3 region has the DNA TGTGCCAGCAGGTTCCCGGGACAGGGCTGGTCCTACGAGCAGTACTTC. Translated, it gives CASRFPGQGWSYEQYF.

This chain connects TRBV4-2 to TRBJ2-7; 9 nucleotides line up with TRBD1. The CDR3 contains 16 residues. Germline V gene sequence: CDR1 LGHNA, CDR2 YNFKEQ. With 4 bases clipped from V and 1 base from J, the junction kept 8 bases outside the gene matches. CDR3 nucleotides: TGTGCCAGCAGCCGGGGGATGACAGGGGGGTCCTACGAGCAGTACTTC. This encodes CASSRGMTGGSYEQYF.

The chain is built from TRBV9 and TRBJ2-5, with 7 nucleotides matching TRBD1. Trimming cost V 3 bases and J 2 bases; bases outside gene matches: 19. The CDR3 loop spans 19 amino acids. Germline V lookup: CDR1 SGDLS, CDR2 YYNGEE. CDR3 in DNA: TGTGCCAGCAGCGCCGTCCCCCCAATGACAGGGTGGGGACAAGAGACCCAGTACTTC. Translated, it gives CASSAVPPMTGWGQETQYF.